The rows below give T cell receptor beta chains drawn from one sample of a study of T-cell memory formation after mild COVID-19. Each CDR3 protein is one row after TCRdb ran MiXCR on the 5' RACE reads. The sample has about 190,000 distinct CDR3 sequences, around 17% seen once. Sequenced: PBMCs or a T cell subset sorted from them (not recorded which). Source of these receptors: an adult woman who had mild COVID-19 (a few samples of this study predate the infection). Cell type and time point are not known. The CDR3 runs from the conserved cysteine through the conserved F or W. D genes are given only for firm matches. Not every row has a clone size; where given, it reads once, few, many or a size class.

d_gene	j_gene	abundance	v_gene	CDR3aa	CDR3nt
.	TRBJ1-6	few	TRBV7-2	CASTGRRGNNSPLHF	TGTGCCAGCACTGGGAGAAGGGGTAATAATTCACCCCTCCACTTT
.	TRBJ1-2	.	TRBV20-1	CSASQELYGYTF	TGCAGTGCCTCACAGGAACTCTATGGCTACACCTTC
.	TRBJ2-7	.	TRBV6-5	CASSYSPRQEQYF	TGTGCCAGCAGTTACTCCCCCCGGCAGGAGCAGTACTTC
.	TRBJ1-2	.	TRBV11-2	CASTLQGGGYGYTF	TGTGCCAGCACGTTACAGGGTGGAGGCTATGGCTACACCTTC
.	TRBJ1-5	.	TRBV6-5	CGAAGGFNQPQHF	TGTGGCGCAGCCGGGGGATTCAATCAGCCCCAGCATTTT
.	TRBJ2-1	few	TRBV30	CACNEQFF	TGTGCCTGTAATGAGCAGTTCTTC
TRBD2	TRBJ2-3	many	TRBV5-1	CASSLGLAGRSTDTQYF	TGCGCCAGCAGCTTGGGGCTAGCGGGGCGCAGCACAGATACGCAGTATTTT
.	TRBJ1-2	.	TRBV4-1	CASSQDTGGWRGYTF	TGCGCCAGCAGCCAAGATACGGGGGGGTGGAGGGGCTACACCTTC
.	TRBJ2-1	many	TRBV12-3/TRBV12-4	CASSRTSIGPFF	TGTGCCAGCAGCCGTACTAGTATTGGTCCGTTCTTC
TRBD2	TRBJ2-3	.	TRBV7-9	CASSSGTSVADTQYF	TGTGCCAGCAGCTCCGGGACTAGCGTTGCAGATACGCAGTATTTT
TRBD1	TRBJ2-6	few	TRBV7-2	CASSPRDSRSSGANVLTF	TGTGCCAGCAGCCCCCGGGACAGCCGGAGCTCTGGGGCCAACGTCCTGACTTTC
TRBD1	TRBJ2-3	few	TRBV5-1	CASSPGTGGTDTQYF	TGCGCCAGCAGCCCGGGGACAGGGGGCACAGATACGCAGTATTTT
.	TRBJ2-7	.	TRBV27	CASSFLDEQYF	TGTGCCAGCAGTTTCTTGGACGAGCAGTACTTC
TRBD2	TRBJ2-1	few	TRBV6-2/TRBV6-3	CASSYGLAGGNLYNEQFF	TGTGCCAGCAGTTACGGGCTAGCGGGAGGTAATCTTTACAATGAGCAGTTCTTC
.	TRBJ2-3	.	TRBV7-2	CASSSTPNYDTQYF	TGTGCCAGCAGCTCCACCCCTAACTATGATACGCAGTATTTT
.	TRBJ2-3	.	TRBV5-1	CASSPHLQGPDTQYF	TGCGCCAGCAGCCCCCATTTACAGGGTCCAGATACGCAGTATTTT
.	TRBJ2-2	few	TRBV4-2	CASSQDRVNAELFF	TGTGCCAGCAGCCAAGACAGAGTAAACGCGGAGCTGTTTTTT
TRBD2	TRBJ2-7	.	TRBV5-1	CASSLGGLAGYEQYF	TGCGCCAGCAGCTTGGGGGGACTAGCGGGCTACGAGCAGTACTTC
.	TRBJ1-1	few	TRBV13	CASSSRSLVNTEAFF	TGTGCCAGCAGCTCGAGATCTTTAGTTAACACTGAAGCTTTCTTT
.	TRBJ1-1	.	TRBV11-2	CASSQKPGPNTEAFF	TGTGCCAGCAGCCAAAAGCCGGGTCCGAACACTGAAGCTTTCTTT
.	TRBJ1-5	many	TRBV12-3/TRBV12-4	CASARGGNQPQHF	TGTGCCAGCGCTCGAGGGGGCAATCAGCCCCAGCATTTT
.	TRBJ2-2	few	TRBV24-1	CATRGQLNTGELFF	TGTGCCACCAGAGGACAGCTGAACACCGGGGAGCTGTTTTTT
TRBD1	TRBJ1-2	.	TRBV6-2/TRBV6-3	CASSSSGTGGHGYTF	TGTGCCAGCAGTTCCTCCGGGACAGGGGGCCATGGCTACACCTTC
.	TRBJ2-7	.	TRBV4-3	CASSPGGGSGDEQYF	TGCGCCAGCAGCCCTGGGGGCGGCTCGGGTGACGAGCAGTACTTC
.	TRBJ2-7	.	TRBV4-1	CASSQGALLYEQYF	TGCGCCAGCAGCCAAGGGGCCCTACTCTACGAGCAGTACTTC
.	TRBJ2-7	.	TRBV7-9	CASSGSWSTYEQYF	TGTGCCAGCAGCGGCTCGTGGTCCACCTACGAGCAGTACTTC
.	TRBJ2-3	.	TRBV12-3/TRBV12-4	CASSLNRGGVSTDTQYF	TGTGCCAGCAGCCTCAACCGGGGCGGGGTTAGCACAGATACGCAGTATTTT
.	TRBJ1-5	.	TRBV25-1	CASRETGFGQPQHF	TGTGCCAGCAGAGAAACAGGGTTTGGGCAGCCCCAGCATTTT
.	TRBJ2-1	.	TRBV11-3	CASSPGDQVSNEQFF	TGTGCCAGCAGCCCAGGAGATCAGGTTTCTAATGAGCAGTTCTTC
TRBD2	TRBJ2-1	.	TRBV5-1	CASSSSGRADDEQFF	TGCGCCAGCAGCTCGAGCGGGAGGGCCGACGATGAGCAGTTCTTC
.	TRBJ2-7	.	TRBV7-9	CASSQDSSREQYF	TGTGCCAGCAGCCAGGACAGTTCACGCGAGCAGTACTTC
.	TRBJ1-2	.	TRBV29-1	CSVEGQLNRYGYTF	TGCAGCGTTGAAGGACAGTTAAACCGCTATGGCTACACCTTC
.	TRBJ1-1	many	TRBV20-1	CSASPGAALNTEAFF	TGCAGTGCTAGCCCCGGGGCAGCGTTGAACACTGAAGCTTTCTTT
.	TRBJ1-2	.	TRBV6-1	CASSDNMVSNYGYTF	TGTGCCAGCAGTGATAATATGGTGTCTAACTATGGCTACACCTTC
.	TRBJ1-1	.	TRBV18	CASSRGAGQNTEAFF	TGTGCCAGCTCTCGGGGGGCAGGACAGAACACTGAAGCTTTCTTT
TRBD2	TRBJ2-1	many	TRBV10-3	CAISGASGGLNEQFF	TGTGCCATCAGTGGGGCTAGCGGGGGGCTAAATGAGCAGTTCTTC
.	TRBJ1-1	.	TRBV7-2	CASTRGGTEAFF	TGTGCCAGCACCCGGGGGGGCACTGAAGCTTTCTTT
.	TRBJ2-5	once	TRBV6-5	CASSYSSRGPRTQYF	TGTGCCAGCAGTTACTCTTCCCGGGGGCCCCGGACCCAGTACTTC
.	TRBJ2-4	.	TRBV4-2	CASSQDRTGPGDIQYF	TGTGCCAGCAGCCAAGATAGGACGGGGCCCGGGGACATTCAGTACTTC
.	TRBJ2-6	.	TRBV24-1	CATSPSFSGANVLTF	TGTGCCACCAGTCCCAGTTTCTCTGGGGCCAACGTCCTGACTTTC
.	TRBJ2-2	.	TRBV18	CASSLHGSDNGELFF	TGTGCCAGCTCACTACACGGATCGGATAACGGGGAGCTGTTTTTT
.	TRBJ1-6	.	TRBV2	CASSIMITGGSPLHF	TGTGCCAGCAGTATAATGATAACGGGTGGTTCACCCCTCCACTTT
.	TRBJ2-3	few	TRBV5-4	CASSLAGKVDTQYF	TGTGCCAGCAGCTTGGCCGGGAAGGTGGATACGCAGTATTTT
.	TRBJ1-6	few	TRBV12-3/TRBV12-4	CASSSDGNSPLHF	TGTGCCAGCAGTTCCGACGGAAATTCACCCCTCCACTTT
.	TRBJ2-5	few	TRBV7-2	CASTARGARGAQYF	TGTGCCAGCACCGCTCGAGGAGCGCGCGGGGCCCAGTACTTC
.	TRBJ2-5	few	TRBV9	CASSYGGGTSQETQYF	TGTGCCAGCAGCTATGGTGGCGGGACATCGCAAGAGACCCAGTACTTC
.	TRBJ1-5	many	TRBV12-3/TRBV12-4	CASSFKSGQPQHF	TGTGCCAGCAGTTTTAAGAGTGGCCAGCCCCAGCATTTT
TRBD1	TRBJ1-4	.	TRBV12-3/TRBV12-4	CASSYDRGPNENLFF	TGTGCCAGCAGTTACGACAGGGGGCCGAATGAAAATCTGTTTTTT
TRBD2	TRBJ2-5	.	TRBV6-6	CASRPSGGPQETQYF	TGTGCCAGCAGACCTAGCGGGGGCCCCCAAGAGACCCAGTACTTC
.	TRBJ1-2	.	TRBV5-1	CASSLAAGQGSGYTF	TGCGCCAGCAGCTTGGCCGCGGGGCAGGGCAGTGGCTACACCTTC